This entry concerns a single T cell receptor beta chain. The data were taken from a study of T cell repertoires in cytomegalovirus infection. In germline, CDR1 is MNHEY, CDR2 SVGAGI. The trim removed 1 base at V and 0 bases at J, leaving 2 bases unmatched. This CDR3 region has 15 residues. TCRdb fed the reads into MiXCR, producing one record per CDR3 protein. Of fewer than 550,000 distinct CDR3 sequences in the sample, about 10% are singletons; the top ten hold about 10%. The V call is TRBV6-5, the J call TRBJ1-2, with 7 bases aligning to TRBD1. The sample taken for sequencing was PBMCs. This receptor was identified in a human donor in good health (CMV status not recorded). Some clones in this sample may be carry-over from other donors' samples. The CDR3 spells CASSYWQGANYGYTF. Written as DNA, the CDR3 is TGTGCCAGCAGTTACTGGCAGGGGGCTAACTATGGCTACACCTTC.